A selection of T cell receptor beta chains follows, all from one sample in a study of T cells after yellow fever vaccination. One entry per CDR3 protein results from TCRdb running MiXCR on the 5' RACE reads. The sample has nearly 350,000 distinct CDR3 sequences; 8% to 9.5% are singletons. The specimen comprised PBMCs, sampled 45 days after the first yellow fever vaccination. The receptors come from a man younger than 35 who received the YFV17D yellow fever vaccine. CDR3s include the opening cysteine and the closing phenylalanine or tryptophan. A D gene is named only where the DNA matches it firmly. Size tells how often a clone was seen (once, few, many) or the class of an expanded clone, and some rows leave it out.

V gene	clone size	J gene	D gene	CDR3 length	CDR3 DNA	CDR3 protein
TRBV7-9	few	TRBJ2-1	TRBD2	17	TGTGCCAGCAGCTTAGGGATCGGGGGGTTATCCTACAATGAGCAGTTCTTC	CASSLGIGGLSYNEQFF
TRBV7-2	-	TRBJ2-7	-	14	TGTGCCAGCAGCCCGCAGGCTACCTCCTACGAGCAGTACTTC	CASSPQATSYEQYF
TRBV7-9	many	TRBJ2-5	TRBD2	14	TGTGCCAGCAGCACGGTAGCGGGGCAAGAGACCCAGTACTTC	CASSTVAGQETQYF
TRBV29-1	many	TRBJ1-2	TRBD1	15	TGCAGCGCCCTGACAGGGGAGGAACGGTACTATGGCTACACCTTC	CSALTGEERYYGYTF
TRBV5-1	many	TRBJ1-1	-	14	TGCGCCAGCAGCTTGGGTGGGGGTGGAACTGAAGCTTTCTTT	CASSLGGGGTEAFF
TRBV19	few	TRBJ1-2	TRBD1	14	TGTGCCAGTAGTTCGGAGACAGGGGGGTATGGCTACACCTTC	CASSSETGGYGYTF
TRBV12-3/TRBV12-4	many	TRBJ2-7	-	15	TGTGCCAGCAGCACAACAGGGAGGAGGTCCTACGAGCAGTACTTC	CASSTTGRRSYEQYF
TRBV5-1	many	TRBJ1-1	TRBD1	15	TGCGCCAGCAGCCCCCAGGGACAGCCGAACACTGAAGCTTTCTTT	CASSPQGQPNTEAFF
TRBV7-9	few	TRBJ2-3	-	14	TGTGCCAGCAGCCTCAGGGAAGTCACAGATACGCAGTATTTT	CASSLREVTDTQYF
TRBV15	-	TRBJ2-3	-	14	TGTGCCACCAGCAGAGAAACTAGCACAGATACGCAGTATTTT	CATSRETSTDTQYF
TRBV24-1	few	TRBJ1-5	-	12	TGTGCCACCAGTGACCGACAGTGGCCCCAGCATTTT	CATSDRQWPQHF
TRBV11-3	few	TRBJ2-1	TRBD2	16	TGTGCCAGCAGTTCCGACGGGGCTAGCGGGGAGATTGAGCAGTTCTTC	CASSSDGASGEIEQFF
TRBV5-6	-	TRBJ2-5	-	15	TGTGCCAGCAGCTTGGCGACAGGCCTAGGAGAGACCCAGTACTTC	CASSLATGLGETQYF
TRBV7-2	many	TRBJ2-3	-	13	TGTGCCAGCAGCTTATCTTTCGCAGATACGCAGTATTTT	CASSLSFADTQYF
TRBV7-2	few	TRBJ1-2	TRBD1	14	TGTGCCAGCAGCTTAAGGCAGGGGGCGGGTGGCTACACCTTC	CASSLRQGAGGYTF
TRBV6-1	-	TRBJ1-1	-	13	TGTGCCAGCAGTCCACCGGGTTTCACTGAAGCTTTCTTT	CASSPPGFTEAFF
TRBV6-1	few	TRBJ1-1	TRBD1	14	TGTGCCAGCAGTGAATATCAGGGGGCGAAGGAAGCTTTCTTT	CASSEYQGAKEAFF
TRBV7-2	many	TRBJ1-2	-	17	TGTGCCAGCAGACCCCCGAGCACAGTGGTTTTGAACTATGGCTACACCTTC	CASRPPSTVVLNYGYTF
TRBV20-1	many	TRBJ2-2	-	12	TGCAGTGCCTCTAACCCCACCGGGGAGCTGTTTTTT	CSASNPTGELFF
TRBV5-6	few	TRBJ1-1	-	12	TGTGCCAGCAGCTTGGACAACACTGAAGCTTTCTTT	CASSLDNTEAFF
TRBV11-2	few	TRBJ2-5	-	20	TGTGCCAGCAGCCTGGATGTTGCCTCGCTCCCGACCCGCCTGGAAGAGACCCAGTACTTC	CASSLDVASLPTRLEETQYF
TRBV6-5	-	TRBJ1-2	-	14	TGTGCCAGCAGTTACTACCACGAGGGGTATGGCTACACCTTC	CASSYYHEGYGYTF
TRBV6-2/TRBV6-3	-	TRBJ2-1	TRBD2	17	TGTGCCAGCAGTTACTCCCCCCCCACTAGCGGGGTTCATGAGCAGTTCTTC	CASSYSPPTSGVHEQFF
TRBV27	few	TRBJ1-5	-	15	TGTGCCAGCAGTGCGGGGACTACCCCCGTGGGGCCCCAGCATTTT	CASSAGTTPVGPQHF